The T cell receptor beta chain under discussion was sequenced for a study of blood T cell repertoires in COVID-19. Original methodology: Estimates of nucleated cell counts were drawn from the amplification of reference gene primers. Produced via immunoSEQ multiplex PCR; TCRdb's table is partial and in-frame only. For V, J and clone size, that table is used; D and trimming come from the DNA. The data contain a few hundred thousand clones, approximately 83% of them seen just once; the ten biggest clones take up more than 4%. V was pared by 1 base and J by 7 bases, with 8 bases between. Germline-derived CDR1 and CDR2 are LNHNV and YYDKDF (reference sequence). The CDR3 runs to 14 residues. Assignments of participants to cohorts depended upon their own reported clinical history. For recovered donors of Cohort 3, there were two negative PCRs, clearance, or symptom resolution.

The TCR comes from a woman aged 25 to 39 who had recovered from COVID-19. The chain employs TRBV15 and TRBJ1-6; D not resolved. Sequencing was carried out using PBMCs or T cells enriched from blood (not recorded which). The CDR3 region has the DNA TGTGCCACCAGCAGAGGAGGGAGGAATTCACCCCTCCACTTT. It encodes CATSRGGRNSPLHF.